One and the same sample provided the 7 T cell receptor beta chains below, sequenced in a study of PD-1 blockade in classical Hodgkin lymphoma. TCRdb's copy holds only in-frame clones and misses some; the assay was immunoSEQ multiplex PCR. The table lists more than 45,000 clones, under 95% of them singletons. No patient escaped relapse after autologous stem cell transplantation, and brentuximab vedotin exposure varied. Sequences were derived from peripheral blood mononuclear cells (PBMCs), sampled before the second cycle of nivolumab. The receptors originated from a human donor with classical Hodgkin lymphoma.

This clone came up a few times. The CDR3 region is CAGKGQERVTEAFF. In DNA, the CDR3 is TGTGCCGGGAAAGGACAGGAGAGGGTGACTGAAGCTTTCTTT. The chain employs TRBV30 and TRBJ1-1; 7 bases map to TRBD1. Germline V gene lookup returns CDR1 GTSNPN and CDR2 SVGIG (reference sequence). Trimming took 8 bases from V and 5 from J; bases not matched to a gene: 14. This CDR3 is built from 14 residues.

The chain combines TRBV27 with TRBJ2-1; tentatively, D is TRBD1 or TRBD2 (5 bases each). Germline V CDR1 and CDR2: MNHEY, SMNVEV (reference sequence). The CDR3 runs to 14 residues. V shed 3 bases and J shed 7 bases, with 13 bases lying between them. CDR3 protein: CASSFPGAGNEQFF. The CDR3 bases are TGTGCCAGCAGTTTCCCCGGGGCGGGTAATGAGCAGTTCTTC.

The CDR3 is CASSLEAGGYGYTF. The CDR3 DNA reads as TGCGCCAGCAGCTTGGAGGCGGGGGGCTATGGCTACACCTTC. V usage is TRBV5-1 and J usage is TRBJ1-2, with a possible D match to TRBD1 (5 bases). This CDR3 contains 14 residues. CDR1 SGHRS and CDR2 YFSETQ come from the germline V gene. The V gene lost 0 bases and the J gene lost 4 bases, with 10 bases spanning the gap.

The J gene is TRBJ1-5, the V gene TRBV2; D is perhaps TRBD1 (5 bases). The CDR3 consists of 16 residues. CDR1 is SNHLY and CDR2 is FYNNEI in the germline V gene. V was pared by 3 bases and J by 5 bases, with 17 bases between. CDR3 sequence (DNA): TGTGCCAGCAGTGAGCAGGGCCCAAGGAACCATCAGCCCCAGCATTTT. Protein sequence: CASSEQGPRNHQPQHF. The full variable domain, its missing parts supplied by reference TRBV2 and TRBJ1-5, is EPEVTQTPSHQVTQMGQEVILRCVPISNHLYFYWYRQILGQKVEFLVSFYNNEISEKSEIFDDQFSVERPDGSNFTLKIRSTKLEDSAMYFCASSEQGPRNHQPQHFGDGTRLSIL.

The chain uses TRBV25-1 and TRBJ1-4; TRBD1 might be the D (6 bases). The CDR3 runs 17 residues. Germline assignment: CDR1 MGHDK and CDR2 SYGVNS. With 4 bases removed from V and 7 bases from J, the gap between germline ends came to 22 bases. This CDR3 reads CASSGGGQPGIGEKLFF. For the CDR3, the DNA is TGTGCCAGCAGTGGCGGGGGACAACCGGGCATCGGTGAAAAACTGTTTTTT.

This rearrangement joins TRBV28 to TRBJ1-2; D is undetermined. The CDR3 loop spans 14 amino acids. CDR1 and CDR2 from the germline V gene are MDHEN and SYDVKM. Trimming left V 4 bases short and J 4 bases short, with 13 bases between. CDR3 coding DNA: TGTGCCAGCAGTTCCCCCTCCAGATCCTATGGCTACACCTTC. Its translation: CASSSPSRSYGYTF.

The chain carries TRBV27 and TRBJ1-2; 8 positions agree with TRBD1. Trimming removed 5 bases from V and 8 bases from J; junction bases left unmatched: 10. From germline, CDR1 is MNHEY and CDR2 SMNVEV (reference sequence). This CDR3 contains 14 residues. The CDR3 is CASSKVGQGEGYTF. CDR3 in DNA: TGTGCCAGCAGTAAGGTTGGACAGGGTGAAGGCTACACCTTC.